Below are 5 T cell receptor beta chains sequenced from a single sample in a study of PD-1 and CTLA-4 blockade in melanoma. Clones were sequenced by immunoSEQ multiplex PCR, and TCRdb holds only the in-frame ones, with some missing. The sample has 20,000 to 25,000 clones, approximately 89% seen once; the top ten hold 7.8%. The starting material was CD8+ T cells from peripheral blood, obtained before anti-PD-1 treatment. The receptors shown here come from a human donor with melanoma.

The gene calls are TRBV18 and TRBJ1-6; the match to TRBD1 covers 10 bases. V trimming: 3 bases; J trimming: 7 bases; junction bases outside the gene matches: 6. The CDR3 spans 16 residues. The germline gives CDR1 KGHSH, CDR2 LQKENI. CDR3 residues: CASSPVGQGGNSPLHF. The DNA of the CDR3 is TGTGCCAGCTCACCGGTCGGACAGGGGGGGAATTCACCCCTCCACTTT.

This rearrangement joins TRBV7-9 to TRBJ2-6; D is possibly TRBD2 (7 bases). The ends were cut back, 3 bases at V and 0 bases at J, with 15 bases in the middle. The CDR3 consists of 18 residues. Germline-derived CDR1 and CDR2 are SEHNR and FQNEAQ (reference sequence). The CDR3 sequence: CASSFLGGPSSGANVLTF. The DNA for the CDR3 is TGTGCCAGCAGCTTTCTCGGGGGGCCGAGCTCTGGGGCCAACGTCCTGACTTTC.

DNA for the CDR3: TGTGCCTGGAGTTATGACAGGGCGGGTGAGCAGTTCTTC. Translated, it gives CAWSYDRAGEQFF. This chain uses TRBV30 with TRBJ2-1; 7 bases align to TRBD1. The CDR3 spans 13 residues. Germline CDR1 reads GTSNPN; CDR2 reads SVGIG (reference sequence). V shed 2 bases and J 9 bases; nucleotides not matched to a gene: 7.

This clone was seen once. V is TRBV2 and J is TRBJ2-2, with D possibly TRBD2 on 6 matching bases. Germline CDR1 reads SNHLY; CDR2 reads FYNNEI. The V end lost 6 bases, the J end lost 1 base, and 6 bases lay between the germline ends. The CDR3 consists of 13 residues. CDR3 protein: CASRGGNTGELFF. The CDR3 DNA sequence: TGTGCCAGCAGGGGAGGGAACACCGGGGAGCTGTTTTTT.

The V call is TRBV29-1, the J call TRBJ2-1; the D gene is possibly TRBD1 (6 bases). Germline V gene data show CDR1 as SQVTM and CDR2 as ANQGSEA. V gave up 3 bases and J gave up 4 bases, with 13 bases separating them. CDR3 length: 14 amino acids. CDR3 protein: CSVDFRGGYNEQFF. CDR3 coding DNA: TGCAGCGTTGATTTCAGGGGTGGATACAATGAGCAGTTCTTC.